This T cell receptor (beta chain) was captured in a study of neoadjuvant nivolumab and ipilimumab in lung cancer. Study summary: Patients got nivolumab 3 mg/kg on days 1, 15 and 29; combination added ipilimumab 1 mg/kg day 1.

Clones were read by immunoSEQ multiplex PCR, and TCRdb kept only the in-frame ones, dropping some. The sample has tens of thousands of clones; 90% are singletons. Findings and caveats of the study: Compared with tumor-adjacent uninvolved lung, resected tumors showed greater richness and clonality.

For this clone: Its matching antigen is unknown.

The clonotype was recovered from an adult with non-small cell lung cancer. The sequenced sample was peripheral blood, obtained after neoadjuvant nivolumab, alone or with ipilimumab, at or shortly before surgery.

This CDR3 is CASSTGHRGNRAFF. Here the CDR3 DNA reads TGTGCCAGCAGCACGGGACACCGGGGTAATAGGGCTTTCTTT. This chain links TRBV5-4 with TRBJ1-1; a weak D match, TRBD1 (6 bases). This CDR3 is built from 14 residues. In germline, CDR1 is SGHNT, CDR2 YYREEE (reference sequence). Trimming cost V 4 bases and J 11 bases, with 21 bases left between them.